This TCR beta chain appears in the sequencing data of a study of T cells in Graves' hyperthyroidism and ophthalmopathy. Study findings and constraints: Researchers found most expanded thyroid clonotypes above 0.001 in blood as well. With a median lead of approximately 6 months before onset, the model predicted ophthalmopathy.

This clonotype showed up many times. What it recognizes is unknown. RNA transcripts provided the source from which TCR beta CDR3 regions were amplified. During a first-round RT-PCR of the TCR CDR3, the HTBI primer set was used. One entry per CDR3 protein, called by TCRdb with MiXCR from the multiplex PCR reads. There are 350,000 or so distinct CDR3 sequences in the sample; 17% occur only once, and 30% to 40% lies in the top ten. On the basis of clinical symptoms, serum thyroxine and TRAb, thyroid ultrasound and orbital computed tomography, diagnoses were made. The sequenced material came from blood. This clonotype was obtained from a woman aged 25 to 39 with Graves' hyperthyroidism that later progressed to Graves' ophthalmopathy.

The DNA for the CDR3 is TGTGCCAGCAATTACATGTCTCGCCCGCCCTATGGCTACACCTTC. Its protein is CASNYMSRPPYGYTF. The chain links TRBV28 to TRBJ1-2; D not resolved. V was cut by 7 bases and J by 4 bases, with 19 bases left in between. Germline CDR1 is MDHEN and CDR2 is SYDVKM. The CDR3 runs 15 residues.